What follows is one T cell receptor (beta chain) and its context. The specificity of this receptor is unknown. At one end, the junction sequence differs from germline, possibly due to a read error. The data are from a study of kidney transplant recipient with SARS-CoV-2 infection listed by TCRdb under 2021. The CDR1 and CDR2 encoded by the germline V gene are SGHDT and YYEEEE. The CDR3 starts with the cysteine, ends with the phenylalanine, and has 13 residues. The kept DNA is CDR3 alone, 39 bases in frame from the first base. Sequencing used an Illumina MiSeq. Profiling of the peripheral T cell repertoire was carried out for human TCRbeta genes. Per the authors' processing: Beta-binomial modelling was used to test for differences in clonotype abundance while accounting for variability over time. Expanded clonotypes were screened against the ImmuneCODE reference database of SARS-CoV-2-associated TCRs and were mapped to viral genome regions. Additional analyses of the repertoire looked at TRBV gene usage, CDR3 length, CDR3 amino acid overlap between time points, clonotype abundance distributions and Jaccard similarity. Starting from the raw public reads, TCRdb applied fastp trimming at Q25, assembled clones with MiXCR and retained in-frame beta chains. Every distinct CDR3 protein forms one entry, paired with its most common genes and DNA. TCRdb assigned the V and J calls; the authors' analysis was not used. The sample table shows roughly 250,000 distinct CDR3 sequences, and under 35% are seen once. Less than 8.5% of the sample belongs to the ten largest clones.

The time point label on this specimen signifies: pre-pandemic baseline sample and day 111 after first positive SARS-CoV-2 test. The source was a blood sample, collected at baseline and on roughly day 120 from a kidney transplant recipient. The sequence is built from TRBV5-6 and TRBJ2-1; confidence is insufficient to name the D gene. This TCR was recovered from a male patient aged 25-45 years who had COVID-19 and was a kidney transplant recipient. Some T cells present after a transplant may be cells of the graft donor. The CDR3 has the sequence CASGLWSRNEQFF. The sequence in DNA is TGTGCCAGCGGCTTGTGGTCTAGGAATGAGCAGTTCTTC.